The subject of this entry is one T cell receptor beta chain. Its antigen is undetermined. The data were obtained in a study of identifying expanded T cells in peripheral blood. Germline loops: CDR1 LNHDA, CDR2 SQIVND (reference sequence). The germline V and J ends were trimmed by 10 bases and 5 bases, with 23 bases remaining between them. CDR3 size: 15 residues. Study observations and caveats: Clone count variance between roughly 2-week samples rose with total template count.

Only in-frame clones appear in the TCRdb table, and some are missing; sequencing was by immunoSEQ multiplex PCR. The data show 84,000 or so clones, around 90% seen once. The sample consisted of blood. The clonotype originates from a person between 18 and 70 years old in good health. The rearrangement uses TRBV19 and TRBJ1-2; D is uncertain. In DNA form, the CDR3 reads TGTGCCACCAGCTCGGACGGCGTCGGGCGTTATGGCTACACCTTC. Amino acid sequence: CATSSDGVGRYGYTF.